The clone carrying this T cell receptor beta chain was picked up many times. This sample was taken from a study of identical twins. This CDR3 is 14 amino acids long. After removal of 3 bases from V and 4 bases from J, the junction contained 9 bases not matched to a gene. Germline V CDR1 and CDR2: DFQATT, SNEGSKA (reference sequence). MiXCR, applied by TCRdb to the 5' RACE reads, yields one record per CDR3 protein. The table lists under 450,000 distinct CDR3 sequences, about a fifth of them singletons. The sample taken for sequencing was naive T cells sorted from blood. This rearrangement joins TRBV20-1 to TRBJ2-7, with TRBD2 identical over 7 bases. The clonotype comes from a man in his forties or fifties in good health. The CDR3 loop reads CSARPGLSVYEQYF. In nucleotides, the CDR3 is TGCAGTGCTAGGCCGGGACTAAGCGTTTACGAGCAGTACTTC.